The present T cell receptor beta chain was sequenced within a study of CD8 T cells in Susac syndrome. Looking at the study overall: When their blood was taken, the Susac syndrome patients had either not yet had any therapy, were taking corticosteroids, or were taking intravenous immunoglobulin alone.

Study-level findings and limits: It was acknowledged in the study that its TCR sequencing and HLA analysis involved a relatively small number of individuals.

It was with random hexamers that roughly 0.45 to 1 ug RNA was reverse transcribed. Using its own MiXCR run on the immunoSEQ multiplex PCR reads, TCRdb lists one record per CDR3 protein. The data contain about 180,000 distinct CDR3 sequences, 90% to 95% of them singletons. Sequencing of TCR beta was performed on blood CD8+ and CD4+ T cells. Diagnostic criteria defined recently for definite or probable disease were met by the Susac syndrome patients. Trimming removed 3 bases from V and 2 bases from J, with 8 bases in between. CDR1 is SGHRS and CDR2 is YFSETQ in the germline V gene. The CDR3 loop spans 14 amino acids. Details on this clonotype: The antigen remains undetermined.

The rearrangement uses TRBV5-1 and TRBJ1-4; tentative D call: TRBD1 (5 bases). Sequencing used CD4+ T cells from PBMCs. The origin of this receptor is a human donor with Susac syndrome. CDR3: CASSWGRTNEKLFF. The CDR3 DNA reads TGCGCCAGCAGCTGGGGACGGACTAATGAAAAACTGTTTTTT.